A selection of T cell receptor beta chains follows, all from one sample in a study of T cells in tumors after PD-1 blockade. Sequencing used immunoSEQ multiplex PCR; TCRdb keeps in-frame clones, though not all of them. The repertoire has about 33,000 clones, around 80% of them found once; the top ten carry roughly 39%. The sequences come from PBMCs, collected before anti-PD-1 treatment. Receptors were obtained from a human donor with basal cell carcinoma. Both conserved end residues are part of each CDR3. A D gene is named only where the DNA matches it firmly. Size is stated for part of the rows, as once, few or many counts, or as a class when the clone is expanded.

TRBD1	TRBV19	.	TRBJ2-3	TGTGCCAGTAGTGAGGGGGCTAGCACAGATACGCAGTATTTT	CASSEGASTDTQYF
.	TRBV9	.	TRBJ2-5	TGTGCCAGCAGCGTAGGTGGCAGCTTGGCCCAGTACTTC	CASSVGGSLAQYF
.	TRBV15	.	TRBJ2-3	TGTGCCACCAGCAGAGAGATAGCGGAAGGGACAGATACGCAGTATTTT	CATSREIAEGTDTQYF
TRBD1	TRBV27	.	TRBJ1-1	TGTGCCAGCAGGAGCAGGGGGCGCTTGAGCACTGAAGCTTTCTTT	CASRSRGRLSTEAFF
.	TRBV9	.	TRBJ2-1	TGTGCCAGCAGCGTAGAGGGGACAACATACAATGAGCAGTTCTTC	CASSVEGTTYNEQFF
TRBD2	TRBV7-3	.	TRBJ2-7	TGTGCCAGCACCTTCTCCCAGCGGGGGACCTACGAGCAGTACTTC	CASTFSQRGTYEQYF
.	TRBV27	.	TRBJ1-1	TGTGCCAGCAGTTCAGTAGGGATGAACACTGAAGCTTTCTTT	CASSSVGMNTEAFF
.	TRBV6-6	.	TRBJ2-3	TGTGCCAGCAGTTACGCGGCCCAAGAAGGGACAGATACGCAGTATTTT	CASSYAAQEGTDTQYF
TRBD1	TRBV24-1	.	TRBJ1-2	TGTGCCACCAGTGATTCGGCAGGGGGGACGAATAGGGGCTACACCTTC	CATSDSAGGTNRGYTF
.	TRBV7-2	once	TRBJ2-5	TGTGCCAGCAGCTTTACGGGCGCCGGGACCCAGTACTTC	CASSFTGAGTQYF
.	TRBV4-3	.	TRBJ2-7	TGCGCCAGCAGCCAGGGGACCAGTACCTACGAGCAGTACTTC	CASSQGTSTYEQYF
TRBD1	TRBV7-9	.	TRBJ2-4	TGTGCCAGCCATCCGGGACAGGGAGGAGGAAACATTCAGTACTTC	CASHPGQGGGNIQYF
.	TRBV6-2/TRBV6-3	.	TRBJ2-3	TGTGCCAGCAGTTCTACAGGCTCTTTGGGAGATACGCAGTATTTT	CASSSTGSLGDTQYF
.	TRBV29-1	.	TRBJ1-4	TGCAGCGTTGAAGTTAATGAAAAACTGTTTTTT	CSVEVNEKLFF
.	TRBV28	.	TRBJ2-5	TGTGCCAGCAGCCTACAAGAGACCCAGTACTTC	CASSLQETQYF
.	TRBV5-1	.	TRBJ1-2	TGCGCCAGCAGCTTGGGAGGGGCATGGCATGGCTACACCTTC	CASSLGGAWHGYTF
.	TRBV5-4	.	TRBJ2-5	TGTGCCAGCAGCTTGGAACACAGCCAAGAGACCCAGTACTTC	CASSLEHSQETQYF
.	TRBV7-9	.	TRBJ1-5	TGTGCCAGCAGCTTAGGAGGGTTTGGTCAGCCCCAGCATTTT	CASSLGGFGQPQHF
.	TRBV19	few	TRBJ1-5	TGTGCCAGTATGGACAGCATAAGGAGTCAGCCCCAGCATTTT	CASMDSIRSQPQHF
.	TRBV6-2/TRBV6-3	.	TRBJ2-1	TGTGCCAGCAGTTACTCCTGGCTAGCGGACGGTAGGGGGAACAATGAGCAGTTCTTC	CASSYSWLADGRGNNEQFF